This TCR beta chain came from a study of glioma-infiltrating T cells after dendritic cell vaccination. This table comes from immunoSEQ multiplex PCR, and its TCRdb copy is limited to in-frame clones, with some not included. There are roughly 51,000 clones in the sample; 65% to 90% occur only once, and approximately 10% lies in the top ten. V shed 1 base and J 4 bases; nucleotides not matched to a gene: 4. The CDR3 sequence is 15 residues long. Germline CDR1 SGHAT, CDR2 FQNNGV. This chain connects TRBV11-2 to TRBJ2-7, with 10 nucleotides matching TRBD1. Here the sequenced sample was blood, taken before dendritic cell vaccination. The receptor was isolated from a human donor with glioblastoma. CDR3 nucleotides: TGTGCCAGCAGCTTAGCGCGACAGGGGGCGTACGAGCAGTACTTC. Translation: CASSLARQGAYEQYF.